These 21 T cell receptor beta chains share one sample of origin, sequenced in a study of cytomegalovirus exposure and HLA in healthy donors. PCR primers comprised 60 Vbeta and 13 Jbeta primers. The protocol was immunoSEQ multiplex PCR, while the TCRdb copy is restricted to in-frame clones and leaves out a portion. The sample shows fewer than 200,000 clones, around 80% of them seen only once. The sequencing input was PBMCs. These receptors came from a woman between 50 and 59 years old in good health and CMV-seropositive.

V gene TRBV4-3 combines with J gene TRBJ2-5; unclear D gene. The length of the CDR3 is 17 residues. The V gene's germline CDR1 is LGHNA and CDR2 YSLEER. V was clipped by 0 bases and J by 5 bases, with 19 bases between them. The CDR3 DNA is TGCGCCAGCAGCCAAGACGGTCTGGCGTCAGGCAGGGAGACCCAGTACTTC. Encoded protein: CASSQDGLASGRETQYF.

A word on this clone: Germline and junction disagree at one end, which may indicate a read error. The chain combines TRBV7-7 with TRBJ2-7; D might be TRBD1 (5 bases). The CDR3 has 14 residues. Germline V lookup: CDR1 SSHAT, CDR2 FNYEAQ (reference sequence). The CDR3 nucleotides read TGTGCTAGCAGCTTGGGTGGGGCCCCATCAGAGCAGTACTTC. It yields the protein CASSLGGAPSEQYF.

CDR3 sequence (DNA): TGTGCCAGCTTGGGACAGCTGAACACTGAAGCTTTCTTT. Protein sequence: CASLGQLNTEAFF. V gene TRBV11-2 combines with J gene TRBJ1-1; 7 nucleotides agree with TRBD1. With V trimmed by 8 bases and J by 0 bases, 3 bases remained unmatched. This CDR3 region has 13 residues. Germline CDR1 is SGHAT and CDR2 is FQNNGV.

CDR3 DNA: TGTGCCAGCAGTAACACTATCCTTGAAGCTTTCTTT. This gives the protein CASSNTILEAFF. This sequence joins TRBV6-5 and TRBJ1-1; no clear D gene. Germline assignment: CDR1 MNHEY and CDR2 SVGAGI. The V and J ends lost 5 bases and 7 bases respectively, with 11 bases between them. This CDR3 is 12 amino acids long.

V is TRBV6-5 and J is TRBJ1-3; D unresolved. CDR1 is MNHEY, CDR2 SVGAGI, per germline. V was trimmed by 7 bases and J by 1 base, leaving 11 bases between them. This CDR3 has 14 residues. CDR3 in amino acids: CASTVGESGNTIYF. The DNA of the CDR3 is TGTGCCAGCACCGTCGGGGAGTCTGGAAACACCATATATTTT.

J is TRBJ2-3 and V is TRBV19; D perhaps matches TRBD2 (7 bases). Germline V gene lookup returns CDR1 LNHDA and CDR2 SQIVND (reference sequence). The V end lost 10 bases, the J end lost 2 bases, and 13 bases lay between the germline ends. The CDR3 is made up of 13 amino acids. The CDR3 region is CATAGGPTDTQYF. As DNA, the CDR3 is TGTGCCACCGCCGGGGGGCCCACAGATACGCAGTATTTT.

The rearrangement joins TRBV4-2 to TRBJ1-5; TRBD1 matches 7 bases. The CDR3 contains 16 residues. The trim removed 0 bases at V and 3 bases at J, leaving 5 bases unmatched. Looked up from germline, CDR1 is LGHNA and CDR2 is YNFKEQ. This CDR3 reads CASSQESGQFNQPQHF. CDR3 DNA: TGTGCCAGCAGCCAAGAATCGGGACAGTTCAATCAGCCCCAGCATTTT.

The chain recombines TRBV10-3 with TRBJ2-3; 7 bases agree with TRBD1. Germline trimming cut 6 bases from V and 0 bases from J; bases unmatched to any gene: 9. CDR3 length: 16 amino acids. Germline V CDR1 and CDR2: ENHRY, SYGVKD. The CDR3 DNA sequence: TGTGCCATCAGCCTAGGACAGGAAACTAGCACAGATACGCAGTATTTT. It codes for CAISLGQETSTDTQYF.

Note on this clone: The junction departs from the called germline gene at one end, perhaps through a read error. The same CDR3 can be traced to other DNA sequences in this sample. The chain uses TRBV2 and TRBJ1-1; TRBD1 might be the D (5 bases). CDR3 length equals 14 residues. Looked up from germline, CDR1 is SNHLY and CDR2 is FYNNEI. CDR3 DNA: TGTGCCAGCAGTGGTTTAGGAGGGGCCACTGAGGCTTTCTTT. Translation: CASSGLGGATEAFF.

CDR3 nucleotide sequence: TGTGCCAGCAGCTCAAGTTCAGGGACTAGGGGATGGAAGCTGTTTTTT. Its protein is CASSSSSGTRGWKLFF. The V call is TRBV9, the J call TRBJ2-2; 8 nucleotides match TRBD2. The CDR3 totals 16 residues. The ends lost 4 bases at V and 12 bases at J; junction bases unmatched: 17. Germline CDR1 reads SGDLS; CDR2 reads YYNGEE.

This sequence joins TRBV7-3 and TRBJ2-1; no clear D. Trimming pared 1 base from V and 6 bases from J, leaving 7 bases between. Germline lookup yields CDR1 SGHTA and CDR2 FQGTGA. This CDR3 is built from 13 residues. The CDR3 protein is CASSLSQLNEQFF. The CDR3 nucleotides read TGTGCCAGCAGCTTAAGCCAACTCAATGAGCAGTTCTTC.

The chain couples TRBV14 to TRBJ1-2; D is perhaps TRBD1 (5 bases). Germline-derived CDR1 and CDR2 are SGHDN and FVKESK. This CDR3 spans 14 amino acids. Trimming removed 2 bases from V and 0 bases from J, with 7 bases in between. The CDR3 nucleotides read TGTGCCAGCAGCCAACAGGGCGCTAACTATGGCTACACCTTC. Translated: CASSQQGANYGYTF.

This chain connects TRBV5-1 to TRBJ1-2; 8 nucleotides agree with TRBD1. CDR1 is SGHRS and CDR2 is YFSETQ in the germline V gene. The V and J ends lost 3 bases and 4 bases, in that order; junction bases with no gene match: 5. The CDR3 contains 14 residues. CDR3 bases: TGCGCCAGCAGCTCAGCCGGGACAGGCTATGGCTACACCTTC. Residues: CASSSAGTGYGYTF.

The chain is built from TRBV5-1 and TRBJ1-1, with 9 bases identical to TRBD1. The CDR3 length is 15 residues. After removal of 1 base from V and 4 bases from J, the junction contained 5 bases not matched to a gene. The V gene's germline CDR1 is SGHRS and CDR2 YFSETQ. This chain's CDR3 is CASSLPGTGSTEAFF. DNA of the CDR3: TGCGCCAGCAGCTTGCCCGGGACAGGGAGCACTGAAGCTTTCTTT. Based on the CDR3 plus reference TRBV5-1 and TRBJ1-1, the full variable domain is KAGVTQTPRYLIKTRGQQVTLSCSPISGHRSVSWYQQTPGQGLQFLFEYFSETQRNKGNFPGRFSGRQFSNSRSEMNVSTLELGDSALYLCASSLPGTGSTEAFFGQGTRLTVV.

The V and J genes are TRBV28 and TRBJ2-2, with TRBD2 matching over 7 bases. V was clipped by 10 bases and J by 0 bases; unmatched bases: 11. This CDR3 has 16 residues. Per the germline V gene, CDR1 is MDHEN and CDR2 is SYDVKM. Here the CDR3 DNA reads TGTGCCACCCTCATAGCGGGCCCGGCGAACACCGGGGAGCTGTTTTTT. It yields the protein CATLIAGPANTGELFF.

The chain couples TRBV27 to TRBJ1-2; the D gene is possibly TRBD1 (5 bases). Germline loops: CDR1 MNHEY, CDR2 SMNVEV (reference sequence). Trimming removed 5 bases at V and 7 bases at J, with 11 bases between. The CDR3 is 12 amino acids. CDR3 coding DNA: TGTGCCAGCAGTGGGTCAGGGTTTGGCTACACCTTC. This encodes CASSGSGFGYTF.

The V call is TRBV5-1, the J call TRBJ2-3, with D tentatively TRBD2 (6 bases). The germline V gene encodes CDR1 SGHRS and CDR2 YFSETQ. Trimming removed 0 bases at V and 5 bases at J, with 13 bases between. This CDR3 spans 15 amino acids. The CDR3 is CASSLEGGPQDTQYF. In DNA, the CDR3 is TGCGCCAGCAGCTTGGAGGGAGGTCCCCAAGATACGCAGTATTTT. Combining the CDR3 with reference TRBV5-1 and TRBJ2-3 gives the whole variable domain KAGVTQTPRYLIKTRGQQVTLSCSPISGHRSVSWYQQTPGQGLQFLFEYFSETQRNKGNFPGRFSGRQFSNSRSEMNVSTLELGDSALYLCASSLEGGPQDTQYFGPGTRLTVL.

This chain uses TRBV5-1 with TRBJ1-3; no definite D call. CDR3 length: 15 residues. V was cut by 4 bases and J by 0 bases, with 11 bases left in between. Germline CDR1 reads SGHRS; CDR2 reads YFSETQ. This chain's CDR3 is CASSPEGFSGNTIYF. As DNA, the CDR3 is TGCGCCAGCAGCCCGGAGGGATTCTCTGGAAACACCATATATTTT.

The rearrangement uses TRBV6-4 and TRBJ2-1, with D possibly matching TRBD2 (5 bases). Per the germline V gene, CDR1 is MRHNA and CDR2 is SNTAGT. The CDR3 length is 13 residues. V gave up 5 bases and J gave up 4 bases, with 9 bases separating them. The CDR3: CASSSGLYNEQFF. The CDR3, as DNA: TGTGCCAGCAGTAGCGGTCTGTACAATGAGCAGTTCTTC.

The rearrangement joins TRBV9 to TRBJ2-1; perhaps TRBD2 as D (6 bases). Looked up from germline, CDR1 is SGDLS and CDR2 is YYNGEE. Trimming removed 4 bases from V and 6 bases from J, with 14 bases in between. This CDR3 spans 14 amino acids. CDR3 in DNA: TGTGCCAGCAGCTCCCGGGACTTAAGCAATGAGCAGTTCTTC. This encodes CASSSRDLSNEQFF. Filled out from reference TRBV9 and TRBJ2-1, the complete variable domain reads DSGVTQTPKHLITATGQRVTLRCSPRSGDLSVYWYQQSLDQGLQFLIQYYNGEERAKGNILERFSAQQFPDLHSELNLSSLELGDSALYFCASSSRDLSNEQFFGPGTRLTVL.

V usage is TRBV29-1 and J usage is TRBJ1-4, with unresolved D. The CDR3 extends over 12 amino acids. CDR1 and CDR2 (germline): SQVTM, ANQGSEA. Trimming took 6 bases from V and 5 from J, leaving 10 bases between them. The CDR3 protein is CSVGRLNEKLFF. The DNA for the CDR3 is TGCAGCGTCGGTCGCCTAAATGAAAAACTGTTTTTT.